These T cell receptor beta chains were read from a single sample in a study of shared clonotypes between healthy human individuals. TCRdb keeps only in-frame clones here, not all; method: immunoSEQ multiplex PCR. The profile shows more than 2,000,000 clones, more than 90% of them singletons. Sequencing was carried out using naive CD4+ T cells sorted from blood. The receptors derive from a man between 18 and 35 years old in good health. Each CDR3 is given with its conserved first and last residue. The D gene is left open where the match is weak. Some rows mark clone size as missing; the rest say once, few, many or name a class of expanded clone.

V	D	size	J	DNA	CDR3
TRBV11-2	NA	NA	TRBJ1-5	TGTGCCAGCAGCTTAGGAAGGGGGGATAGCAATCAGCCCCAGCATTTT	CASSLGRGDSNQPQHF
TRBV27	TRBD2	once	TRBJ2-7	TGTGCCAGCAGTTTATGGGAGGGCTACGAGCAGTACTTC	CASSLWEGYEQYF
TRBV7-9	TRBD2	NA	TRBJ2-1	TGTGCCAGCAGCTTCGGTATGTCTAGCGGGAGGTGGAATGAGCAGTTCTTC	CASSFGMSSGRWNEQFF
TRBV5-6	TRBD1	NA	TRBJ2-2	TGTGCCAGCAGTTGGACAGGGGGCAGGAACACCGGGGAGCTGTTTTTT	CASSWTGGRNTGELFF
TRBV23-1	NA	NA	TRBJ2-5	TGCGCCAGCAGTCAACAGACAGAGAAAGAGACCCAGTACTTC	CASSQQTEKETQYF
TRBV6-1	NA	NA	TRBJ1-1	TGTGCCAGCAGTGGGACAGCCACAGCAAGGGAAGCTTTCTTT	CASSGTATAREAFF
TRBV9	NA	NA	TRBJ1-5	TGTGCCAGCAGCGTAGGCGGACTCAATCAGCCCCAGCATTTT	CASSVGGLNQPQHF
TRBV29-1	TRBD1	NA	TRBJ1-2	TGCAGCGTTGGTACTCAGGGGGCGGGTGGCTACACCTTC	CSVGTQGAGGYTF
TRBV27	NA	once	TRBJ1-1	TGTGCCAGCAGAAAGGGGACCTCTAACACTGAAGCTTTCTTT	CASRKGTSNTEAFF
TRBV19	NA	NA	TRBJ2-4	TGTGCCAGTAGTATAGTAGCGGAGGGGCTAGCCAAAAACATTCAGTACTTC	CASSIVAEGLAKNIQYF
TRBV5-1	TRBD2	NA	TRBJ2-1	TGCGCCAGCAGGCCCGGGACTAGCGCCGGGTATGAGCAGTTCTTC	CASRPGTSAGYEQFF
TRBV25-1	NA	once	TRBJ2-2	TGTGCCAGCAGTGGGGGATTGAACGCCGGGGAGCTGTTTTTT	CASSGGLNAGELFF
TRBV7-9	NA	NA	TRBJ1-4	TGTGCCAGCAGCTGGGGGGGTGGGGATCCCCTCCCTCTGTTTTTT	CASSWGGGDPLPLFF
TRBV12-5	NA	NA	TRBJ1-1	TGTGCTAGTGGTATAGGGGGGAGGAGCACTGAAGCTTTCTTT	CASGIGGRSTEAFF
TRBV30	TRBD2	NA	TRBJ2-1	TGTGCCTGGAGTAGACTAGCGGGAATGGTTTACAATGAGCAGTTCTTC	CAWSRLAGMVYNEQFF
TRBV7-9	NA	once	TRBJ1-4	TGTGCCAGCAGAGTTAGTGCAACTAATGAAAAACTGTTTTTT	CASRVSATNEKLFF
TRBV9	NA	once	TRBJ1-5	TGTGCCAGCAGCGTAGACCAGGGAGGCAATCAGCCCCAGCATTTT	CASSVDQGGNQPQHF
TRBV10-3	TRBD2	NA	TRBJ2-3	TGTGCCAGCACTAGCGGGAGTTTCCTTGGGGGAGATACGCAGTATTTT	CASTSGSFLGGDTQYF
TRBV4-3	TRBD1	NA	TRBJ2-2	TGCGCCAGCAGGCCCGGGACAGGGAATACCGGGGAGCTGTTTTTT	CASRPGTGNTGELFF
TRBV5-4	NA	NA	TRBJ1-4	TGTGCCAGCAGCTCGACAGTCAATGAAAAACTGTTTTTT	CASSSTVNEKLFF
TRBV7-2	TRBD1	NA	TRBJ1-6	TGTGCCAGCAGACCGGACAGGGCCAATTCACCCCTCCACTTT	CASRPDRANSPLHF
TRBV28	TRBD1	NA	TRBJ1-1	TGTGCCAGCAGTTTGGGACAGACTATGAACACTGAAGCTTTCTTT	CASSLGQTMNTEAFF
TRBV30	NA	NA	TRBJ1-4	TGTGCCTGGAGGGTAACCGCTCGAAGCTCCGGTGAAAAACTGTTTTTT	CAWRVTARSSGEKLFF
TRBV6-5	NA	NA	TRBJ2-4	TGTGCCGGGATTACCGGGACAGCCAAAAACATTCAGTACTTC	CAGITGTAKNIQYF
TRBV5-1	NA	NA	TRBJ1-1	TGCGCCAGCAGCTTTGTGGGCGCGGACACTGAAGCTTTCTTT	CASSFVGADTEAFF
TRBV6-6	NA	NA	TRBJ1-5	TGTGCCAGCAGTACACTTATTGGTAGCAATCAGCCCCAGCATTTT	CASSTLIGSNQPQHF
TRBV7-2	NA	NA	TRBJ2-7	TGTGCCAGCAGCCGCCAAGAGGGAGAGGGTTGGCTTAAGTACTTC	CASSRQEGEGWLKYF
TRBV11-2	NA	NA	TRBJ2-5	TGTGCCAGCAGCTTAGCCGGAATAGATCGGGAGACCCAGTACTTC	CASSLAGIDRETQYF
TRBV9	TRBD2	NA	TRBJ2-5	TGTGCCAGCAGCGAGGGCCTACTAGCGGGAGGGGAGACCCAGTACTTC	CASSEGLLAGGETQYF
TRBV5-5	NA	NA	TRBJ2-7	TGTGCCAGCAGCTCCCCCGGGACCCCCCCCGAGCAGTACTTC	CASSSPGTPPEQYF
TRBV7-9	NA	once	TRBJ1-5	TGTGCCAGCAGCACGGGGAGCTTAGGGCCCCAGCATTTT	CASSTGSLGPQHF
TRBV9	NA	NA	TRBJ2-6	TGTGCCAGCAGCCTCGGTCAGGGGGGGGCCAACGTCCTGACTTTC	CASSLGQGGANVLTF
TRBV6-5	TRBD1	NA	TRBJ2-7	TGTGCCAGCAGTCGGACAGGGTCCTACGAGCAGTACTTC	CASSRTGSYEQYF
TRBV18	NA	NA	TRBJ2-5	TGTGCCAGCTCACCACCTGGGCGAGAGACCCAGTACTTC	CASSPPGRETQYF
TRBV28	NA	NA	TRBJ1-2	TGTGCCAGCACCGGAGGTGGGACACCTTTTAACTATGGCTACACCTTC	CASTGGGTPFNYGYTF
TRBV27	NA	NA	TRBJ2-1	TGTGCCAGCAGTTCCACCGGGACTTACCACAATGAGCAGTTCTTC	CASSSTGTYHNEQFF
TRBV28	NA	NA	TRBJ2-2	TGTGCCAGCAGTTTATCCTTCAGGGGCCCCGGGGAGCTGTTTTTT	CASSLSFRGPGELFF
TRBV6-5	NA	few	TRBJ1-5	TGTGCCAGCAGTTACTCGAGTAATCAGCCCCAGCATTTT	CASSYSSNQPQHF
TRBV11-3	TRBD2	NA	TRBJ2-1	TGTGCCAGCAGCTTTTCCGGGACTAGCGACCACAATGAGCAGTTCTTC	CASSFSGTSDHNEQFF
TRBV7-8	NA	NA	TRBJ1-4	TGTGCCAGCAGCTTAGAATCCTCCCGTGGAAAACTGTTTTTT	CASSLESSRGKLFF
TRBV7-2	NA	NA	TRBJ2-7	TGTGCCAGCAGCCCACCAGTCCTCGAGCAGTACTTC	CASSPPVLEQYF
TRBV11-3	NA	once	TRBJ2-1	TGTGCCAGCAGCTTAATGGCAGGCCAAAATGAGCAGTTCTTC	CASSLMAGQNEQFF
TRBV2	TRBD2	NA	TRBJ2-5	TGTGCCAGCAGTCGAGGACTAGCGGGAGTTGAGGAGACCCAGTACTTC	CASSRGLAGVEETQYF
TRBV18	NA	NA	TRBJ1-3	TGTGCCAGCTCACTCGATAGCTCTGGAAACACCATATATTTT	CASSLDSSGNTIYF